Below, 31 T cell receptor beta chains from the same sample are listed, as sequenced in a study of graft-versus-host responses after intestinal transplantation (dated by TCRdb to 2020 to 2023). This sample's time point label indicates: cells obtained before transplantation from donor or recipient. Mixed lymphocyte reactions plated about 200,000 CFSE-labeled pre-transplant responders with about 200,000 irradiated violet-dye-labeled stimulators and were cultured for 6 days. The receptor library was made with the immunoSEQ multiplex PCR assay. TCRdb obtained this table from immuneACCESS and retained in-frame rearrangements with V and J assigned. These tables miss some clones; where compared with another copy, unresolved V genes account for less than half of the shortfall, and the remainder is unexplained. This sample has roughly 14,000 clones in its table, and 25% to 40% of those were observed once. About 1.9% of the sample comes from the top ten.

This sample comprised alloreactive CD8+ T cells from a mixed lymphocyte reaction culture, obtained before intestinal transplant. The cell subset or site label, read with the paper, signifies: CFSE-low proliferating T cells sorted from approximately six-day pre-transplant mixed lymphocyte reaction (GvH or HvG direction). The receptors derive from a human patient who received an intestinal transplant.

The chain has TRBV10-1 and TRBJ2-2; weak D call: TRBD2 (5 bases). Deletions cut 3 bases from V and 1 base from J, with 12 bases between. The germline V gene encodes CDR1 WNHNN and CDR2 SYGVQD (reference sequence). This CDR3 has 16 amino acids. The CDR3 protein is CASSDRTRGNTGELFF. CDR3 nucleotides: TGCGCCAGCAGTGACAGGACTCGAGGGAACACCGGGGAGCTGTTTTTT.

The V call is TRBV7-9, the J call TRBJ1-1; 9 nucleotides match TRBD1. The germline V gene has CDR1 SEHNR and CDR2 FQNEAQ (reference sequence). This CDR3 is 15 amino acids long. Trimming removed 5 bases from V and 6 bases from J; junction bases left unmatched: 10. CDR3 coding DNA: TGTGCCAGCAGCCATGAGACAGGGGGGTCCTCTGAAGCTTTCTTT. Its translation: CASSHETGGSSEAFF.

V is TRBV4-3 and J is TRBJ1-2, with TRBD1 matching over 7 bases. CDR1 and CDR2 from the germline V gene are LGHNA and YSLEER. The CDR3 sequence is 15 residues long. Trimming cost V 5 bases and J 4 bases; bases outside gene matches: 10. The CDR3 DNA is TGCGCCAGCAGCTATACAGGGGCCCCCCTCTATGGCTACACCTTC. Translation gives CASSYTGAPLYGYTF.

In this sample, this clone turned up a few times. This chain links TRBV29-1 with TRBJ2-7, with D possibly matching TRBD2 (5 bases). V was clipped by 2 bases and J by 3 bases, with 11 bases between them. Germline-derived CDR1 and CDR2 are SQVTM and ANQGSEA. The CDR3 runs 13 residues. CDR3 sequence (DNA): TGCAGCGTTGAATTTGAGGGTGGCTACGAGCAGTACTTC. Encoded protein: CSVEFEGGYEQYF.

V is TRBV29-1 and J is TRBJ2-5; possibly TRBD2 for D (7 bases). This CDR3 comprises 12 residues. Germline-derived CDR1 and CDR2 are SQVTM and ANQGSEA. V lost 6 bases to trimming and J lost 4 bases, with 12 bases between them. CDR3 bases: TGCAGCGTAAGGGGGGGACGAGAGACCCAGTACTTC. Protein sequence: CSVRGGRETQYF. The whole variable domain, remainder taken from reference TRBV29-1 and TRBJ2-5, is SAVISQKPSRDICQRGTSLTIQCQVDSQVTMMFWYRQQPGQSLTLIATANQGSEATYESGFVIDKFPISRPNLTFSTLTVSNMSPEDSSIYLCSVRGGRETQYFGPGTRLLVL.

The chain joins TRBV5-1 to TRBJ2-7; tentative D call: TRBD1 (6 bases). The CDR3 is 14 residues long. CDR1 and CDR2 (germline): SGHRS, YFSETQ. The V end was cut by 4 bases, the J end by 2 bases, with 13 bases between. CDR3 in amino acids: CASSPDSPTYEQYF. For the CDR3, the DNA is TGCGCCAGCAGCCCGGACAGCCCAACCTACGAGCAGTACTTC. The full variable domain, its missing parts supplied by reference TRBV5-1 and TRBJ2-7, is KAGVTQTPRYLIKTRGQQVTLSCSPISGHRSVSWYQQTPGQGLQFLFEYFSETQRNKGNFPGRFSGRQFSNSRSEMNVSTLELGDSALYLCASSPDSPTYEQYFGPGTRLTVT.

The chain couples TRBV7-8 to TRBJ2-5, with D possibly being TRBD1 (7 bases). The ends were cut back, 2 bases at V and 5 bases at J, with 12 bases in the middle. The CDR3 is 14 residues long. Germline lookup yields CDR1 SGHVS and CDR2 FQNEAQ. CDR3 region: CASSLRAGGETQYF. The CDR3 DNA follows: TGTGCCAGCAGCTTAAGGGCAGGGGGGGAGACCCAGTACTTC. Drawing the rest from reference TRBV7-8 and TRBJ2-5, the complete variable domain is GAGVSQSPRYKVAKRGQDVALRCDPISGHVSLFWYQQALGQGPEFLTYFQNEAQLDKSGLPSDRFFAERPEGSVSTLKIQRTQQEDSAVYLCASSLRAGGETQYFGPGTRLLVL.

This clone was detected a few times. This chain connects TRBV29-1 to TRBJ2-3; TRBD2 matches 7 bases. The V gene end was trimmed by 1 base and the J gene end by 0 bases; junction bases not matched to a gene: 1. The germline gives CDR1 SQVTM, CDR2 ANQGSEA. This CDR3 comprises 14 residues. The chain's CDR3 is CSVEGRESTDTQYF. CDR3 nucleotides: TGCAGCGTTGAAGGGCGGGAGAGCACAGATACGCAGTATTTT.

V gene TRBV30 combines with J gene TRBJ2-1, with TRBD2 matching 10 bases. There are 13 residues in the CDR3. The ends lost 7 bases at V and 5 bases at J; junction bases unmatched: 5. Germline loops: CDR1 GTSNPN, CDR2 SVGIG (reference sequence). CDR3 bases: TGTGCCTCATCTAGCGGGGGAAACAATGAGCAGTTCTTC. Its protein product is CASSSGGNNEQFF.

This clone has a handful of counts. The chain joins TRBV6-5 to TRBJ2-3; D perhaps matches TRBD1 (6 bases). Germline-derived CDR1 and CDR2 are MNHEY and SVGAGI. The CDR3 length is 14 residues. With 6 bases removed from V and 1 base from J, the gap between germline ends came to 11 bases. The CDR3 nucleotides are TGTGCCAGCAGGGGGGCGTATGGCACAGATACGCAGTATTTT. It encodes CASRGAYGTDTQYF.

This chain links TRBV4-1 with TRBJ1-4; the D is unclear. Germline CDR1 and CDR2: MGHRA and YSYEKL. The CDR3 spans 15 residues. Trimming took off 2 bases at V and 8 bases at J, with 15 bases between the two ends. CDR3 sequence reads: CASSQPRGNKEKLFF. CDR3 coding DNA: TGCGCCAGCAGCCAACCCCGAGGAAACAAAGAAAAACTGTTTTTT.

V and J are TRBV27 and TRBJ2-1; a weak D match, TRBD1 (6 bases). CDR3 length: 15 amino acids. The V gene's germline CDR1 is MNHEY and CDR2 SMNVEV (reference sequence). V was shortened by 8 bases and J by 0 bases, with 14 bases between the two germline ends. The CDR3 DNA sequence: TGTGCCAGCCTAGGGGGTTCAAGCTCCTACAATGAGCAGTTCTTC. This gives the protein CASLGGSSSYNEQFF.

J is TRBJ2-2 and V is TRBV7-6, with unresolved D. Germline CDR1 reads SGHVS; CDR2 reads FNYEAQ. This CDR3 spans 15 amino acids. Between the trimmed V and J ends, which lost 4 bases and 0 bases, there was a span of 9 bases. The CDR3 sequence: CASSSTLANTGELFF. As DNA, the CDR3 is TGTGCCAGCAGCTCTACCCTTGCGAACACCGGGGAGCTGTTTTTT.

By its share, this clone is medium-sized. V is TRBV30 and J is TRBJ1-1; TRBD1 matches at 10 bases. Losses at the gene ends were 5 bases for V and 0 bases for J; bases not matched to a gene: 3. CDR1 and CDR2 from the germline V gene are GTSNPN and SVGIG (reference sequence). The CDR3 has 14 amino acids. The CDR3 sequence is CAWGQGVLNTEAFF. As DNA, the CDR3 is TGTGCCTGGGGACAGGGGGTCTTGAACACTGAAGCTTTCTTT.

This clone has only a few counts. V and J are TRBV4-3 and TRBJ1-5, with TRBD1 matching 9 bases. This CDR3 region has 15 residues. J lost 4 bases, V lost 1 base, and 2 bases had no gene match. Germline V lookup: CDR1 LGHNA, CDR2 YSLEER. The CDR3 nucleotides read TGCGCCAGCAGCCAAGGGACAGGGGTGAATCAGCCCCAGCATTTT. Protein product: CASSQGTGVNQPQHF.

The CDR3 region is CASSRGPTDTQYF. CDR3 nucleotides: TGTGCCAGCAGCCGGGGGCCCACAGATACGCAGTATTTT. This chain joins TRBV14 and TRBJ2-3; D perhaps matches TRBD1 (6 bases). Trimming pared 4 bases from V and 2 bases from J, leaving 7 bases between. Germline CDR1 and CDR2: SGHDN and FVKESK. The length of the CDR3 is 13 residues.

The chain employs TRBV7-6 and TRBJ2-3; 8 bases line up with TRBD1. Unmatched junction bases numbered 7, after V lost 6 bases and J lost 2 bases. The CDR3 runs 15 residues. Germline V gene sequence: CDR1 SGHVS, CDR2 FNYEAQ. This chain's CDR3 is CASRETGGLTDTQYF. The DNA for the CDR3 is TGTGCCAGCAGGGAAACAGGGGGTCTCACAGATACGCAGTATTTT.

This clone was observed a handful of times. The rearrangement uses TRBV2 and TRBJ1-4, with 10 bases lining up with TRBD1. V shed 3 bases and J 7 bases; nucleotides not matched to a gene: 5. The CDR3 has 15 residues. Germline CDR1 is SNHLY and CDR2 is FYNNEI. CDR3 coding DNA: TGTGCCAGCAGTGATTCGCGACAGGGGGCTGAAAAACTGTTTTTT. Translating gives CASSDSRQGAEKLFF.

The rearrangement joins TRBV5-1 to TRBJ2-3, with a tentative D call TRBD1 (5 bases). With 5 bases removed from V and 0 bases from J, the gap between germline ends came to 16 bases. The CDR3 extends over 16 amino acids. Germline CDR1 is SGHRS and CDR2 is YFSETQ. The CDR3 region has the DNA TGCGCCAGCAGTCATCAGGACACCCGAAGCACAGATACGCAGTATTTT. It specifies CASSHQDTRSTDTQYF.

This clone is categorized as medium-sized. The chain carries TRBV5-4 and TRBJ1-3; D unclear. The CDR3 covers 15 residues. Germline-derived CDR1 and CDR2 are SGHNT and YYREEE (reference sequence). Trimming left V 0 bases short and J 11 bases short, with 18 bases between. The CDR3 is CASSLDRDQRPPIYF. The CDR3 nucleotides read TGTGCCAGCAGCTTGGACCGGGATCAACGCCCTCCCATATATTTT.

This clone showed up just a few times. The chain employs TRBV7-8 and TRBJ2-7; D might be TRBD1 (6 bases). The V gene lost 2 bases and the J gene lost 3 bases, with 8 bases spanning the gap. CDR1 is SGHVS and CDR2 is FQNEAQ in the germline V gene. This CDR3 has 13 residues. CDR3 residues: CASSLRDNYEQYF. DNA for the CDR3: TGTGCCAGCAGCTTAAGGGACAACTACGAGCAGTACTTC.

CDR3 residues: CASRHEDRWVQRTGELFF. DNA for the CDR3: TGTGCCAGCAGACACGAAGACAGGTGGGTCCAACGGACCGGGGAGCTGTTTTTT. This sequence joins TRBV14 and TRBJ2-2, with D possibly matching TRBD1 (6 bases). V dropped 6 bases and J dropped 5 bases, with 25 bases sitting between them. This CDR3 has 18 amino acids. Germline V gene lookup returns CDR1 SGHDN and CDR2 FVKESK.

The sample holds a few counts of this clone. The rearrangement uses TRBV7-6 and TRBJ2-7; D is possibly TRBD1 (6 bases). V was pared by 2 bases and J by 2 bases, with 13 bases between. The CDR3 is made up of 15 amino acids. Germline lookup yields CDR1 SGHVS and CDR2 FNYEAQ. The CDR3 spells CASSLWVEGAYEQYF. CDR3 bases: TGTGCCAGCAGCTTATGGGTAGAGGGGGCCTACGAGCAGTACTTC. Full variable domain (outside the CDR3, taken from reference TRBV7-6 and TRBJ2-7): GAGVSQSPRYKVTKRGQDVALRCDPISGHVSLYWYRQALGQGPEFLTYFNYEAQQDKSGLPNDRFSAERPEGSISTLTIQRTEQRDSAMYRCASSLWVEGAYEQYFGPGTRLTVT.

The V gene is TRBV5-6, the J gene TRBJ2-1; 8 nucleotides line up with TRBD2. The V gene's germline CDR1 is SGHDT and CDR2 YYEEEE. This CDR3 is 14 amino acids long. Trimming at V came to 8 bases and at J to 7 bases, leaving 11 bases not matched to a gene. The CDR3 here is CASTRGGLVNEQFF. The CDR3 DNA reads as TGTGCCAGTACACGGGGGGGCTTAGTAAATGAGCAGTTCTTC.

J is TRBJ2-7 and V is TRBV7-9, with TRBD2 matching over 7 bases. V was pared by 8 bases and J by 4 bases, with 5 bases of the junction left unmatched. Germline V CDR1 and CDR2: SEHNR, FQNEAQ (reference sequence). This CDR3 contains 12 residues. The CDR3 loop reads CASSIGGYEQYF. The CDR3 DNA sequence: TGTGCCAGCTCAATCGGGGGGTACGAGCAGTACTTC.

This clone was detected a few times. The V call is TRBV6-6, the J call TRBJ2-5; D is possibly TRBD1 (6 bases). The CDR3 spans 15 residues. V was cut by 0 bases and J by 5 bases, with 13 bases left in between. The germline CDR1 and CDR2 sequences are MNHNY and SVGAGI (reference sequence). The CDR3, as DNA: TGTGCCAGCAGTTACTCGACGGCAGGGGAGGAGACCCAGTACTTC. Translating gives CASSYSTAGEETQYF.

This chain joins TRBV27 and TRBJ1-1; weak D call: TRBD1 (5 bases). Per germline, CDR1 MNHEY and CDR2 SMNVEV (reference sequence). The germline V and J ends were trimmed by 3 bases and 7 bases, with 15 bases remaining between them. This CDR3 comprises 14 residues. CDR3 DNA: TGTGCCAGCAGTTTTGGGACGGGAGTGGGTGAAGCTTTCTTT. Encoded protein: CASSFGTGVGEAFF.

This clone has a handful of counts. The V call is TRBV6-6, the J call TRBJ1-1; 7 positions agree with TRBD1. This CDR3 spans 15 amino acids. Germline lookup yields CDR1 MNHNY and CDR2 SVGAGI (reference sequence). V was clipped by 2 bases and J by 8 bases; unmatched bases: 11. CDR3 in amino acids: CASSYLDRVSPEAFF. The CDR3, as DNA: TGTGCCAGCAGTTACCTAGACAGGGTGTCCCCCGAAGCTTTCTTT.

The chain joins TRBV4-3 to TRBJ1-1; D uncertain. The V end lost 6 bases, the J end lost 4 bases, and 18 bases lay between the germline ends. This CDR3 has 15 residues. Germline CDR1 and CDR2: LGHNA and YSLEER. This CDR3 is CASSLSRTMTTEAFF. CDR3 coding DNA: TGCGCCAGCAGTCTTTCCCGGACTATGACCACTGAAGCTTTCTTT.

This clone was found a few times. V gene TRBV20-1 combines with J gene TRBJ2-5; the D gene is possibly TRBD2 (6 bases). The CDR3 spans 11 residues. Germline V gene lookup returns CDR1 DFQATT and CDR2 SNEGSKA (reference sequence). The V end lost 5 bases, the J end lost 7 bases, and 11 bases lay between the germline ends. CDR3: CSADSAGTQYF. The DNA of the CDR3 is TGCAGTGCTGACTCAGCGGGGACCCAGTACTTC.

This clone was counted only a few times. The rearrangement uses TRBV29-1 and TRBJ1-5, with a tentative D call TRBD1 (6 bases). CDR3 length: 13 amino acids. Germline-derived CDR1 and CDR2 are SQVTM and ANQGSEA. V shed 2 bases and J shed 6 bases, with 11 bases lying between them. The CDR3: CSVERGEGQPQHF. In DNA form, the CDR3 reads TGCAGCGTTGAAAGGGGGGAGGGTCAGCCCCAGCATTTT. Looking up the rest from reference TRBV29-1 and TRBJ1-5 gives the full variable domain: SAVISQKPSRDICQRGTSLTIQCQVDSQVTMMFWYRQQPGQSLTLIATANQGSEATYESGFVIDKFPISRPNLTFSTLTVSNMSPEDSSIYLCSVERGEGQPQHFGDGTRLSIL.